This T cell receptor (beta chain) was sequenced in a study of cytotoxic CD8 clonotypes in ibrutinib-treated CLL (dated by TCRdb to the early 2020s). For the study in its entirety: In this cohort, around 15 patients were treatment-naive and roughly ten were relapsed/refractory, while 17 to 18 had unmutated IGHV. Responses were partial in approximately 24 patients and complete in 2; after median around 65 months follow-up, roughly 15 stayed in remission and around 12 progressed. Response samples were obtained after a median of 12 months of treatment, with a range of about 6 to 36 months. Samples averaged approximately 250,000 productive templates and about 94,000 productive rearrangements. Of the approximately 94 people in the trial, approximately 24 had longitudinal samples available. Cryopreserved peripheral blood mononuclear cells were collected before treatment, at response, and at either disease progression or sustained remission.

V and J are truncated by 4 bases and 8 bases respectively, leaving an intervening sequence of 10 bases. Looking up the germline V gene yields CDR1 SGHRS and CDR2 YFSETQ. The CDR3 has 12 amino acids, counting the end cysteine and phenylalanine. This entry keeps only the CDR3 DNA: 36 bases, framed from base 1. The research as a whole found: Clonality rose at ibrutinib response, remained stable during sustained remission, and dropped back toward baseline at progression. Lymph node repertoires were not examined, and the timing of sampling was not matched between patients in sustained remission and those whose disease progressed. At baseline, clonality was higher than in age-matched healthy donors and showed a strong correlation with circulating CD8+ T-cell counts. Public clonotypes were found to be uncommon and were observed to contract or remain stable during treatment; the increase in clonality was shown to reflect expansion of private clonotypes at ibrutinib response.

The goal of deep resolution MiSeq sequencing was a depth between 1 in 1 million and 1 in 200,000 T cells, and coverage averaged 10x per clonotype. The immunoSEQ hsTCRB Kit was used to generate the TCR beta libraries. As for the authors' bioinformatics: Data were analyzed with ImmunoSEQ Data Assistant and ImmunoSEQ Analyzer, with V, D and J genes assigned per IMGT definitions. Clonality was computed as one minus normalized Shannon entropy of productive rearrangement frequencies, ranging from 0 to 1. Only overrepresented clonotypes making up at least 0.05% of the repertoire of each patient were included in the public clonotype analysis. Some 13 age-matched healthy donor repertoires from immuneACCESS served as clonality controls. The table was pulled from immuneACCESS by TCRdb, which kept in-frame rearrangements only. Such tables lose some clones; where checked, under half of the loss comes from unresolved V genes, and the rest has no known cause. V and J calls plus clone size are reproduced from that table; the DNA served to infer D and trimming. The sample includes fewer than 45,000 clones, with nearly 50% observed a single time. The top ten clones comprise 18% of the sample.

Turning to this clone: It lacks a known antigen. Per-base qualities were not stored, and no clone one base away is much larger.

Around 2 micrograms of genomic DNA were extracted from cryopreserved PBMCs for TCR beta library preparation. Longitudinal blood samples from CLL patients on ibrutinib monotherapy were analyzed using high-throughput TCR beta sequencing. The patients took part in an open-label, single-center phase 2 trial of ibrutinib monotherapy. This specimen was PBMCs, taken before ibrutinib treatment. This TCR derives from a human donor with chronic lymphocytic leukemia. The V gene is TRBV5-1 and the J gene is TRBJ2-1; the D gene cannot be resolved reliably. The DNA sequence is TGCGCCAGCAGCCCCCCCTCCGATGAGCAGTTCTTC. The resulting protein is CASSPPSDEQFF.